This TCR beta chain was retrieved from a study of T cell responses to AZD1222 COVID-19 vaccine. Study results and caveats: Spike-specific TCR breadth and depth grew following two AZD1222 doses. Repertoires were obtained solely post-peak T cell response. Nearly half of unique spike-specific TCRs reportedly avoided B.1.351 and B.1.1.7 mutated regions. Clonal diversity was possibly underestimated, and white British individuals and females predominated among donors.

CDR3 length equals 16 residues. Trimming removed 4 bases from V and 3 bases from J, with 18 bases in between. Germline V gene lookup returns CDR1 MNHEY and CDR2 SMNVEV (reference sequence). Worth noting for this clone: Its target is not known.

TCRdb's table, derived via immunoSEQ multiplex PCR, lists solely in-frame clones and lacks some. The table lists 110,000 to 150,000 clones, about 88% of them singletons. This TCR derives from an adult who received the AZD1222 COVID-19 vaccine. The sequencing here drew on peripheral blood, taken 28 days after the second AZD1222 dose. V gene TRBV27 combines with J gene TRBJ1-1; no clear D. CDR3 in amino acids: CASSSNVGRSDTEAFF. For the CDR3, the DNA is TGTGCCAGCAGTTCAAATGTTGGCAGGTCCGACACTGAAGCTTTCTTT.